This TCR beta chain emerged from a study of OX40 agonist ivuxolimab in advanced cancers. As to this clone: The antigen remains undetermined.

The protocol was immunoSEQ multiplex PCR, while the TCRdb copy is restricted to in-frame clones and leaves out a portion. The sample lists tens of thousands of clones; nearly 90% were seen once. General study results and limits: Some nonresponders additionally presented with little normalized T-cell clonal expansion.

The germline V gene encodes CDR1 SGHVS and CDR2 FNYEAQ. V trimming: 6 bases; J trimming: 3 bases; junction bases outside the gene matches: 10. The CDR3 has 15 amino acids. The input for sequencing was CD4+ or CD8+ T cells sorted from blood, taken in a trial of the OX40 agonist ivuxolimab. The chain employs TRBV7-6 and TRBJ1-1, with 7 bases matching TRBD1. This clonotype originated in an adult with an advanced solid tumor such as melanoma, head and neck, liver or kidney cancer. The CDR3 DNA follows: TGTGCCAGCAGACCAGGGGGGCAGATAGACACTGAAGCTTTCTTT. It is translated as CASRPGGQIDTEAFF.